Sequencing of this T cell receptor (beta chain) was carried out in a study of shared clonotypes between healthy human individuals (dated by TCRdb to about 2020). With regard to the full study: A couple of women and a few men aged 18 to 49 years were included in the cohort. Per donor, three plates each were used for CD4 naive and CD4 memory, two for CD8 naive, and one for CD8 memory. To estimate repertoire size and how much clonotype sharing occurs between individuals, the study deeply sequenced the blood TCR repertoires of five healthy adults. To increase sequencing depth and limit assay-specific biases, different laboratories used diverse techniques to prepare libraries and sequence TCR repertoires. Leukapheresis yielded between about 0.8 and 8.9 billion PBMCs per donor.

On this clone itself: Its antigen remains unidentified. No qualities accompany the bases; no much larger clone lies one base away.

Using the deep immunoSEQ assay, TCR CDR3 regions were amplified from genomic DNA by multiplex PCR. Genomic DNA extracted from each cell subset was distributed evenly over all wells of several immunoSEQ 96-well plates, and each plate served as one replicate. Each replicate PCR for sorted subsets received roughly 0.2 ug genomic DNA, equal to about 30,000 T cell genomes. Purified libraries were quantified with a Qubit 3.0 fluorometer, sized on a Bioanalyzer 2100, and re-quantified with the KAPA Library Quantification kit. Each immunoSEQ 96-well plate was sequenced on its own single-read 150-cycle Illumina NextSeq 550 flow cell. The study's own analysis went as follows. Because the immunoSEQ output held only junctional sequences and lacked quality scores, the filtering could not match the filtering applied to full-length reads. To assign V/J genes and CDR3, sequences were annotated using PyIR, a Python wrapper for IgBLAST v1.9, with IMGT germline references. Reads were filtered out if the reads had weak V/J assignments (E-value above 1e-6), no CDR3, stop codons, out-of-frame junctions, or ambiguous translated residues. V3J clonotypes were defined as sequences sharing an identical inferred V gene, J gene, and CDR3 amino acid sequence. Percentage overlap between repertoires was calculated by dividing the number of shared unique clonotypes by the size of the smaller repertoire. Repertoire richness was assessed with RTK rarefaction, the Chao1 estimator, and Recon v2.1 estimates of unobserved clonotypes. Generation probabilities for all TCRbeta clonotypes obtained by the gDNA method from a handful of donors were computed using OLGA. Imported from immuneACCESS, the table was reduced by TCRdb to in-frame sequences with V and J called. These copies leave out some clones; in studies compared against another copy, an unresolved V gene accounts for under half, and the cause of the remainder is not known. V and J calls and clone size are as listed in that table; D and trimming were resolved from the DNA. The table for this sample lists roughly 1.5 million clones; 95% to 99% of them were counted only once. Around 0.45% of the sample lies in the top ten.

The full study reports these points: Incomplete sequencing was indicated by rarefaction of sorted-subset datasets, despite the large sequencing depth. Pairwise subsampling indicated that sequencing depth was expected to affect the degree of clonotype sharing among donors. Larger estimated clonotype richness was generally found for naive subsets than for memory subsets. Because the study included a small number of donors, the genetic and exposure-history diversity represented was limited. Compared with non-shared clonotypes, the clonotypes found in all four sorted-subset donors had higher generation probabilities. Only blood was sampled, and tissue TCR repertoires likely differ from those in blood. When several donors were compared, the shared fraction of clonotypes was around 4.6% for naive CD4, around 3.6% for naive CD8, more than 2% for memory CD4, and less than 0.5% for memory CD8.

Donors were healthy HIV-negative adults with no recently reported acute infections or vaccinations. Every donor was a Caucasian adult living in Nashville, Tennessee, USA. CD4+ T cells were enriched through magnetic negative selection, after which naive cells were positively selected on CD45RA and the remaining negative fraction served as the memory subset. Blood was obtained by leukapheresis, after which PBMCs were separated by Ficoll-Histopaque density gradient centrifugation and cryopreserved in liquid nitrogen vapor phase. Analytical flow cytometry was used to check the purity and quantity of each magnetically sorted T cell population. Each sorted fraction had its genomic DNA isolated and then quantified by UV absorbance on a Nanodrop 2000c. The CDR3 contains 16 residues, cysteine and phenylalanine counted. The CDR3 DNA has 48 bases and is translated from base 1. V is cut back by 0 bases and J by 8 bases, with 7 bases in the junction unmatched. CDR1 and CDR2 are drawn from the germline V gene (reference sequence): LNHNV, YYDKDF.

Input material: naive CD4+ T cells sorted from blood. Taken with the paper, the label for cell subset or site translates to: CD45RA+ positively selected. This chain joins TRBV15 to TRBJ1-4; 9 bases in the junction line up with TRBD1. The sequence derives from a man aged 30 to 45 in good health. The DNA is TGTGCCACCAGCAGAGACATGGGGACAGGGTGGGAAAAACTGTTTTTT. The resulting protein is CATSRDMGTGWEKLFF.